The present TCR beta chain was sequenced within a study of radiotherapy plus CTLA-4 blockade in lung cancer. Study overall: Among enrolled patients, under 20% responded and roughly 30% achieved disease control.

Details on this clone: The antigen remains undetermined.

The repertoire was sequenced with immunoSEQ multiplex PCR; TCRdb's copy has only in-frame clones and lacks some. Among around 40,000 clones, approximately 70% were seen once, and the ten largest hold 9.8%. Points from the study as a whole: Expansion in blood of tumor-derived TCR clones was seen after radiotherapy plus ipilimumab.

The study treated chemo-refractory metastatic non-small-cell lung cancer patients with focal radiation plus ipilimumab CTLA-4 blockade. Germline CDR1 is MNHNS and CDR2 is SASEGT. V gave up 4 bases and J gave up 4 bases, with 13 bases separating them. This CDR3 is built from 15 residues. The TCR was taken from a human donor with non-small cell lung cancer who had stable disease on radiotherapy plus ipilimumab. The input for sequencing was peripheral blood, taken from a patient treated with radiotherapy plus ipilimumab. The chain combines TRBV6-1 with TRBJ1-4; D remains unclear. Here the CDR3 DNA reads TGTGCCAGCAGTGTAGGAGGGAGAGGTAATGAAAAACTGTTTTTT. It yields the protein CASSVGGRGNEKLFF.